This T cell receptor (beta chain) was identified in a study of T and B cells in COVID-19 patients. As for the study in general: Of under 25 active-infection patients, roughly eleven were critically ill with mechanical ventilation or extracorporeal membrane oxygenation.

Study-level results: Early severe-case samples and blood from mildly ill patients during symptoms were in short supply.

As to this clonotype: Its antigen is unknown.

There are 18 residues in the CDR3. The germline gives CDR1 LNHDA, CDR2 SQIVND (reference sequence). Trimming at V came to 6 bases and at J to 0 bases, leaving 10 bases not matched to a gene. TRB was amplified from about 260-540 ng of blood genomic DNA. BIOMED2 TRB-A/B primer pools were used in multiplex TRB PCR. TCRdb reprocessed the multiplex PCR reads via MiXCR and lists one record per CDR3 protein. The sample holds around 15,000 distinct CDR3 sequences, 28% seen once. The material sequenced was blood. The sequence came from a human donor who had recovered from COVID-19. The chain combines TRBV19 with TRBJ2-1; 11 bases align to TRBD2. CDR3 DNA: TGTGCCAGTAGCAAACTAGCGGGGGTCCTGAGCTCCTACAATGAGCAGTTCTTC. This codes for CASSKLAGVLSSYNEQFF. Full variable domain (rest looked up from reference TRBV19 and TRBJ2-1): DGGITQSPKYLFRKEGQNVTLSCEQNLNHDAMYWYRQDPGQGLRLIYYSQIVNDFQKGDIAEGYSVSREKKESFPLTVTSAQKNPTAFYLCASSKLAGVLSSYNEQFFGPGTRLTVL.